This is a list of T cell receptor beta chains from one sample in a study of radiotherapy plus CTLA-4 blockade in lung cancer. Sequenced by immunoSEQ multiplex PCR; TCRdb stores in-frame clones only, minus some. Altogether about 33,000 clones are present, around four fifths being singletons, with the ten largest covering about 26%. The sample in question was peripheral blood, obtained from a patient treated with radiotherapy plus ipilimumab. The receptor set was obtained from a human donor with non-small cell lung cancer that progressed on radiotherapy plus ipilimumab. CDR3s include the opening cysteine and the closing phenylalanine or tryptophan. A D gene is named only where the DNA matches it firmly. Some rows have no size entry. The others give once, few or many, or a class for an expanded clone.

TRBJ1-2	NA	NA	TRBV9	CASSPMGGRGYGYTF	TGTGCCAGCAGCCCTATGGGGGGGCGCGGCTATGGCTACACCTTC
TRBJ2-6	NA	few	TRBV4-1	CASSRLGGTSGANVLTF	TGCGCCAGCAGCCGCCTTGGGGGGACCTCTGGGGCCAACGTCCTGACTTTC
TRBJ2-3	NA	NA	TRBV9	CASSVSPQDVRGQYTDTQYF	TGTGCCAGCAGCGTTAGCCCACAAGATGTGCGGGGGCAATACACAGATACGCAGTATTTT
TRBJ2-3	TRBD2	NA	TRBV5-1	CASNPGGGTDTQYF	TGCGCCAGCAACCCGGGGGGGGGCACAGATACGCAGTATTTT
TRBJ1-1	NA	NA	TRBV4-2	CASSQAVRGAESEAFF	TGTGCCAGCAGCCAAGCTGTCAGGGGCGCGGAATCTGAAGCTTTCTTT
TRBJ2-7	NA	few	TRBV27	CASSLEAGASYEQYF	TGTGCCAGCAGTTTAGAGGCAGGGGCCTCCTACGAGCAGTACTTC
TRBJ1-2	TRBD1	NA	TRBV29-1	CSVGTGTDYGYTF	TGCAGCGTAGGAACCGGGACAGACTATGGCTACACCTTC
TRBJ2-3	NA	NA	TRBV28	CASSFEPSGTDTQYF	TGTGCCAGCAGTTTTGAACCCTCGGGCACAGATACGCAGTATTTT
TRBJ2-3	NA	NA	TRBV6-1	CASSEWGRGGDTQYF	TGTGCCAGCAGTGAATGGGGCAGGGGTGGAGATACGCAGTATTTT
TRBJ2-3	NA	NA	TRBV7-3	CASSAQGSDTQYF	TGTGCCAGCAGCGCCCAGGGGTCAGATACGCAGTATTTT
TRBJ1-4	NA	NA	TRBV29-1	CSVVMGGEKLFF	TGCAGCGTTGTGATGGGGGGTGAAAAACTGTTTTTT
TRBJ2-2	NA	NA	TRBV5-1	CASSLFTRGTGELFF	TGCGCCAGCAGCTTGTTCACTAGGGGGACCGGGGAGCTGTTTTTT
TRBJ1-2	NA	many	TRBV6-5	CASSYRVRDNYGYTF	TGTGCCAGCAGTTACCGCGTCAGGGATAACTATGGCTACACCTTC
TRBJ2-5	TRBD2	NA	TRBV14	CASSEPWRGGRETQYF	TGTGCCAGCAGCGAACCCTGGCGGGGGGGCCGAGAGACCCAGTACTTC
TRBJ2-1	NA	once	TRBV19	CASKWGYSTYNEQFF	TGTGCCAGTAAATGGGGCTACTCCACCTACAATGAGCAGTTCTTC
TRBJ2-2	NA	once	TRBV6-1	CASSEAFRGELFF	TGTGCCAGCAGTGAAGCGTTCCGGGGGGAGCTGTTTTTT
TRBJ2-3	TRBD2	NA	TRBV9	CASSEFGRGTSTDTQYF	TGTGCCAGCAGCGAGTTCGGGCGGGGGACTAGCACAGATACGCAGTATTTT
TRBJ1-3	NA	NA	TRBV4-2	CASSQSGGYGNTIYF	TGTGCCAGCAGCCAGTCGGGGGGGTACGGAAACACCATATATTTT
TRBJ2-7	NA	NA	TRBV18	CASSPGGTYEQYF	TGTGCCAGCTCACCGGGAGGCACCTACGAGCAGTACTTC
TRBJ2-7	TRBD1	NA	TRBV7-3	CASSLGQSHYEQYF	TGTGCCAGCAGCTTGGGACAGTCTCACTACGAGCAGTACTTC
TRBJ1-3	TRBD1	once	TRBV5-1	CASSPGQGGNTIYF	TGCGCCAGCAGCCCTGGACAGGGGGGGAACACCATATATTTT
TRBJ2-1	NA	NA	TRBV5-1	CASSLNGESSYNEQFF	TGCGCCAGCAGCTTAAACGGGGAGAGCTCCTACAATGAGCAGTTCTTC
TRBJ1-2	NA	NA	TRBV27	CASSEALGQTNYGYTF	TGTGCCAGCAGCGAGGCGTTGGGGCAGACTAACTATGGCTACACCTTC
TRBJ2-5	NA	few	TRBV5-1	CASSQDPGGAETQYF	TGCGCCAGCAGCCAGGACCCAGGCGGGGCGGAGACCCAGTACTTC
TRBJ1-1	NA	NA	TRBV7-9	CASSATGPDTEAFF	TGTGCCAGCAGCGCTACAGGGCCTGACACTGAAGCTTTCTTT
TRBJ2-1	NA	NA	TRBV7-3	CASSSGDSREQFF	TGTGCCAGCAGCTCGGGGGACAGCCGTGAGCAGTTCTTC
TRBJ2-3	NA	few	TRBV7-9	CASSSSAGGTLTDTQYF	TGTGCCAGCAGCTCCTCGGCTGGGGGGACCCTCACAGATACGCAGTATTTT
TRBJ1-2	NA	NA	TRBV29-1	CSVEDLRYGYTF	TGCAGCGTTGAAGATCTCCGCTATGGCTACACCTTC
TRBJ1-5	NA	NA	TRBV7-2	CASRKDSGYSNQPQHF	TGTGCCAGCAGAAAGGACAGCGGATATAGCAATCAGCCCCAGCATTTT
TRBJ2-5	TRBD1	NA	TRBV5-1	CASSVGQQETQYF	TGCGCCAGCAGCGTGGGACAGCAAGAGACCCAGTACTTC
TRBJ2-3	TRBD2	few	TRBV9	CASSLGLVGTDTQYF	TGTGCCAGCAGCTTAGGACTAGTGGGCACAGATACGCAGTATTTT
TRBJ1-2	NA	NA	TRBV9	CASSVGQQNYGYTF	TGTGCCAGCAGCGTCGGACAGCAAAACTATGGCTACACCTTC
TRBJ2-5	NA	NA	TRBV6-1	CASIFGGQETQYF	TGTGCCAGCATATTCGGGGGCCAAGAGACCCAGTACTTC
TRBJ2-5	NA	NA	TRBV2	CASSYSAETQYF	TGTGCCAGCAGTTACAGTGCTGAGACCCAGTACTTC
TRBJ1-6	NA	NA	TRBV2	CASSGGGGVGNSPLHF	TGTGCCAGCAGTGGGGGTGGGGGGGTAGGTAATTCACCCCTCCACTTT
TRBJ2-5	TRBD1	NA	TRBV2	CASSSQGSGQETQYF	TGTGCCAGCAGTTCACAGGGGTCGGGGCAAGAGACCCAGTACTTC
TRBJ1-4	TRBD1	NA	TRBV15	CATSRGAGTGNEKLFF	TGTGCCACCAGCAGAGGGGCCGGGACAGGGAATGAAAAACTGTTTTTT
TRBJ1-6	NA	NA	TRBV6-1	CASSDHRVYNSPLHF	TGTGCCAGCAGTGACCACAGGGTCTATAATTCACCCCTCCACTTT
TRBJ1-1	NA	medium-sized	TRBV6-5	CASSSPKTNEAFF	TGTGCCAGCAGTTCACCTAAGACAAATGAAGCTTTCTTT
TRBJ2-2	TRBD1	once	TRBV9	CASSVHGQGLNTGELFF	TGTGCCAGCAGCGTCCATGGACAGGGGCTGAACACCGGGGAGCTGTTTTTT
TRBJ1-5	NA	NA	TRBV6-5	CASSPRGNQPQHF	TGTGCCAGCAGCCCCCGAGGCAATCAGCCCCAGCATTTT
TRBJ2-2	TRBD2	NA	TRBV7-2	CASSLGLAGGHTGELFF	TGTGCCAGCAGCTTAGGACTAGCGGGGGGACACACCGGGGAGCTGTTTTTT
TRBJ2-1	NA	NA	TRBV5-1	CASSLRTNNEQFF	TGCGCCAGCAGCCTACGGACAAACAATGAGCAGTTCTTC
TRBJ1-5	NA	NA	TRBV7-2	CASRQGFNQPQHF	TGTGCCAGCAGACAGGGATTCAATCAGCCCCAGCATTTT
TRBJ1-1	NA	NA	TRBV5-1	CASSLHRVQNTEAFF	TGCGCCAGCAGCTTGCATCGGGTACAGAACACTGAAGCTTTCTTT
TRBJ2-7	TRBD1	few	TRBV19	CASSNRGQDEQYF	TGTGCCAGTAGTAATAGGGGGCAGGACGAGCAGTACTTC
TRBJ2-6	NA	NA	TRBV27	CASMTGEANVLTF	TGTGCCAGCATGACGGGTGAGGCCAACGTCCTGACTTTC
TRBJ2-7	NA	NA	TRBV19	CASSIRREQYF	TGTGCCAGTAGTATTCGGCGGGAGCAGTACTTC
TRBJ2-5	NA	NA	TRBV20-1	CSARLAETQYF	TGCAGTGCTAGATTAGCCGAGACCCAGTACTTC
TRBJ2-1	NA	few	TRBV6-6	CASTLTSQGNEQFF	TGTGCCAGCACTTTGACTAGCCAGGGGAATGAGCAGTTCTTC
TRBJ1-6	TRBD1	NA	TRBV25-1	CASSGAGTDTSPLHF	TGTGCCAGCAGTGGGGCCGGGACAGATACTTCACCCCTCCACTTT
TRBJ1-1	TRBD1	NA	TRBV5-1	CASSSQGGTGGVEAFF	TGCGCCAGCAGCTCCCAGGGAGGGACAGGGGGTGTTGAAGCTTTCTTT
TRBJ2-2	NA	once	TRBV19	CASSIEGGAGTGELFF	TGTGCCAGTAGTATAGAAGGGGGAGCAGGCACCGGGGAGCTGTTTTTT
TRBJ1-1	NA	NA	TRBV7-7	CASSSGLLTEAFF	TGTGCTAGCAGCTCGGGTTTGTTAACGGAAGCTTTCTTT
TRBJ1-3	NA	NA	TRBV5-1	CASAGGSSGNTIYF	TGCGCCAGCGCTGGGGGGTCCTCTGGAAACACCATATATTTT
TRBJ1-5	TRBD1	NA	TRBV7-9	CASRGQGNQPQHF	TGTGCCAGCCGGGGACAGGGAAATCAGCCCCAGCATTTT
TRBJ2-1	TRBD2	few	TRBV9	CASSVAAGYSYNEQFF	TGTGCCAGCAGCGTAGCAGCGGGGTACTCCTACAATGAGCAGTTCTTC